The TCR beta chain described here comes from a study of type 1 regulatory T cells. CDR3 length: 15 residues. The V gene's germline CDR1 is SGHKS and CDR2 YYEKEE (reference sequence). V dropped 0 bases and J dropped 3 bases, with 13 bases sitting between them. This clonotype was recorded a few times. The antigen remains undetermined. MiXCR, applied by TCRdb to the reads, yields one record per CDR3 protein. The table has about 62,000 distinct CDR3 sequences, approximately 60% seen once; the top ten hold about 1.7%. General study points: Type 1 regulatory T cells had a more restricted TCR repertoire than non-type 1 regulatory T cells.

The sequenced material came from cultured non-Tr1 T cells, either the whole culture or a sorted T cell fraction (not recorded which). The sequence was obtained from a human donor in good health. This sequence joins TRBV5-5 and TRBJ2-7, with D possibly TRBD2 on 5 matching bases. The CDR3 DNA reads as TGTGCCAGCAGCTTGGATACGGGAAAATTCTACGAGCAGTACTTC. As protein: CASSLDTGKFYEQYF.